The 10 T cell receptor beta chains reported below all come from one sample, sequenced in a study of blood T cells in healthy people across ages. Next came a second PCR, run for about 6 to 12 cycles, which used a sample-barcoded 5' primer along with a J-beta primer mix. One entry per CDR3 protein results from TCRdb running MiXCR on the 5' RACE reads. The repertoire includes more than 1.4 million distinct CDR3 sequences, around two fifths of them detected once, and under 8% sits in the top ten. Sequencing was carried out using blood. All receptors come from a woman under 30 in good health.

This clonotype has only a few counts. The chain uses TRBV18 and TRBJ1-2; weak D call: TRBD1 (6 bases). The germline V gene has CDR1 KGHSH and CDR2 LQKENI. The CDR3 loop spans 16 amino acids. Deletions cut 3 bases from V and 0 bases from J, with 14 bases between. CDR3: CASSPSGGPSNYGYTF. The CDR3 nucleotides read TGTGCCAGCTCACCGTCGGGGGGGCCATCTAACTATGGCTACACCTTC.

In this sample, this clonotype turned up a few times. The genes are TRBV11-2 and TRBJ1-1, with D possibly TRBD1 on 5 matching bases. This CDR3 is built from 15 residues. The ends were cut back, 5 bases at V and 3 bases at J, with 16 bases in the middle. Germline values: CDR1 SGHAT, CDR2 FQNNGV. DNA for the CDR3: TGTGCCAGCAGCCACCACTCCAGGGAGGACACTGAAGCTTTCTTT. Amino acids: CASSHHSREDTEAFF.

This chain links TRBV28 with TRBJ2-4, with 13 bases lining up with TRBD2. The end of the DNA aligns better with TRBJ2-7, so the J call may be wrong. CDR3 length: 15 amino acids. Germline CDR1 and CDR2: MDHEN and SYDVKM. CDR3 sequence: CASSLLRTSGGEQYF. The CDR3 nucleotides are TGTGCCAGCAGTCTTCTTAGGACTAGCGGGGGCGAGCAGTACTTC.

This clonotype occurred once. V gene TRBV18 combines with J gene TRBJ2-5; the D is unclear. Trimming took 3 bases from V and 6 from J, leaving 8 bases between them. CDR1 and CDR2 (germline): KGHSH, LQKENI. The CDR3 runs to 12 residues. The CDR3 loop is CASSPETQTQYF. CDR3 DNA sequence: TGTGCCAGCTCACCCGAGACCCAGACCCAGTACTTC. The variable domain in full, completed from reference TRBV18 and TRBJ2-5, reads NAGVMQNPRHLVRRRGQEARLRCSPMKGHSHVYWYRQLPEEGLKFMVYLQKENIIDESGMPKERFSAEFPKEGPSILRIQQVVRGDSAAYFCASSPETQTQYFGPGTRLLVL.

The chain couples TRBV30 to TRBJ1-5, with D perhaps matching TRBD1 (6 bases). V was clipped by 2 bases and J by 7 bases, with 15 bases between them. Germline CDR1 reads GTSNPN; CDR2 reads SVGIG (reference sequence). The CDR3 totals 14 residues. CDR3 nucleotides: TGTGCCTGGAGTCGGACAGTTTACAAGCAGCCCCAGCATTTT. It codes for CAWSRTVYKQPQHF.

The V gene is TRBV7-9, the J gene TRBJ2-5; maybe TRBD2 (6 bases). V was pared by 8 bases and J by 1 base, with 14 bases between. The CDR3 sequence is 14 residues long. Per the germline V gene, CDR1 is SEHNR and CDR2 is FQNEAQ (reference sequence). CDR3 bases: TGTGCCAGCGGCCTTAGCGGCTCCCAAGAGACCCAGTACTTC. Translated, it gives CASGLSGSQETQYF.

In its sample, this clonotype was seen a few times. The chain employs TRBV4-1 and TRBJ1-3, with D unclear. Germline V lookup: CDR1 MGHRA, CDR2 YSYEKL. The V end was cut by 0 bases, the J end by 4 bases, with 13 bases between. This CDR3 has 16 residues. CDR3 amino acids: CASSQDVAVRGNTIYF. CDR3 coding DNA: TGCGCCAGCAGCCAAGATGTCGCAGTTCGAGGAAACACCATATATTTT.

Concerning this clonotype: The junction departs from the called germline gene at one end, perhaps through a read error. CDR3 DNA sequence: TGTGCCTGCAGCCCTACTAGCTACGGCACAGATACGCAGTATTTT. Its translation: CACSPTSYGTDTQYF. The chain has TRBV9 and TRBJ2-3; the D gene is possibly TRBD2 (6 bases). The CDR3 has 15 residues. Germline CDR1 SGDLS, CDR2 YYNGEE.

This clonotype occurred a few times. This rearrangement joins TRBV4-1 to TRBJ1-2, with D hard to call. The ends were cut back, 0 bases at V and 2 bases at J, with 10 bases in the middle. The germline V gene encodes CDR1 MGHRA and CDR2 YSYEKL. The CDR3 totals 15 residues. This CDR3 reads CASSQDSFRNYGYTF. The CDR3 DNA is TGCGCCAGCAGCCAAGATAGTTTCAGAAACTATGGCTACACCTTC.

The chain couples TRBV7-3 to TRBJ2-1; D might be TRBD1 or TRBD2, each matching 5 bases. Germline CDR1 SGHTA, CDR2 FQGTGA. The CDR3 has 16 residues. The V gene lost 2 bases and the J gene lost 13 bases, with 24 bases spanning the gap. CDR3 sequence: CASSLETANTRETQFF. The CDR3 nucleotides are TGTGCCAGCAGCTTAGAGACAGCTAACACCAGGGAGACCCAGTTCTTC. The complete variable domain, with remaining parts taken from reference TRBV7-3 and TRBJ2-1, reads GAGVSQTPSNKVTEKGKYVELRCDPISGHTALYWYRQSLGQGPEFLIYFQGTGAADDSGLPNDRFFAVRPEGSVSTLKIQRTERGDSAVYLCASSLETANTRETQFFGPGTRLTVL.